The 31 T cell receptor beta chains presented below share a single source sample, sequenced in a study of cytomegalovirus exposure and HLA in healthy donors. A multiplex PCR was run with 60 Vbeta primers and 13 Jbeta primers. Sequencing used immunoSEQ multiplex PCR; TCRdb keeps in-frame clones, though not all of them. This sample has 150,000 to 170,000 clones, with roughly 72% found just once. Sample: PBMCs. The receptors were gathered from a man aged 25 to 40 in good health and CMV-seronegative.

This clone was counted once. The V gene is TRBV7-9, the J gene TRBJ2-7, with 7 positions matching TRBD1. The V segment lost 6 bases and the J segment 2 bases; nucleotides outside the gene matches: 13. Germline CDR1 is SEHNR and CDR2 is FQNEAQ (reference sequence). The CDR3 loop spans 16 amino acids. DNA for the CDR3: TGTGCCAGCAGTTCGAGCGACAGGGTTCTTACCTACGAGCAGTACTTC. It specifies CASSSSDRVLTYEQYF.

The CDR3 bases are TGTGCCAGCAGCGCTGACAACCCCGGGGAGCTGTTTTTT. Amino acids: CASSADNPGELFF. The chain employs TRBV5-5 and TRBJ2-2, with D uncertain. The CDR3 runs to 13 residues. Germline lookup yields CDR1 SGHKS and CDR2 YYEKEE (reference sequence). V lost 4 bases, J lost 6 bases, and 10 bases lay in between. Complete variable domain (other parts from reference TRBV5-5 and TRBJ2-2): DAGVTQSPTHLIKTRGQQVTLRCSPISGHKSVSWYQQVLGQGPQFIFQYYEKEERGRGNFPDRFSARQFPNYSSELNVNALLLGDSALYLCASSADNPGELFFGEGSRLTVL.

DNA of the CDR3: TGCGCCAGCAGCTTCGGGGGAGGTCAGGTAGATACGCAGTATTTT. It is translated as CASSFGGGQVDTQYF. The rearrangement uses TRBV5-1 and TRBJ2-3, with a possible D match to TRBD2 (6 bases). The CDR3 totals 15 residues. V lost 2 bases, J lost 5 bases, and 15 bases lay in between. Germline assignment: CDR1 SGHRS and CDR2 YFSETQ.

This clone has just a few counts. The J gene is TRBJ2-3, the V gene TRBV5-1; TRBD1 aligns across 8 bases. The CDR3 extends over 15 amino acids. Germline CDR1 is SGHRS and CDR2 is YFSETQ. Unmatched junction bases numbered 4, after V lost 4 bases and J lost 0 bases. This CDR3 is CASSVRTGSTDTQYF. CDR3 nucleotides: TGCGCCAGCAGCGTCCGGACAGGGAGCACAGATACGCAGTATTTT.

The CDR3 spells CAISEPRTAGNTIYF. DNA for the CDR3: TGTGCCATCAGTGAGCCGAGGACAGCTGGAAACACCATATATTTT. J is TRBJ1-3 and V is TRBV10-3, with a possible D match to TRBD1 (6 bases). This CDR3 comprises 15 residues. CDR1 ENHRY and CDR2 SYGVKD come from the germline V gene. Between the trimmed V and J ends, which lost 2 bases and 2 bases, there was a span of 10 bases.

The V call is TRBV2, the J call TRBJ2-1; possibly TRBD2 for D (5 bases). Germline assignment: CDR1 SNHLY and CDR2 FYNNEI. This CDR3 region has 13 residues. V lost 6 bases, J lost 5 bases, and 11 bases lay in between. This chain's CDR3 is CASRVGINNEQFF. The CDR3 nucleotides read TGTGCCAGCAGGGTCGGGATAAACAATGAGCAGTTCTTC.

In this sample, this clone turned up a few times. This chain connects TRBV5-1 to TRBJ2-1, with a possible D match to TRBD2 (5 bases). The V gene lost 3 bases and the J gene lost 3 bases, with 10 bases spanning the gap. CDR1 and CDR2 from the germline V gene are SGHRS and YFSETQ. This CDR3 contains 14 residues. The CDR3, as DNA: TGCGCCAGCAGCTCCGGGGTAATCTACAATGAGCAGTTCTTC. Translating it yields CASSSGVIYNEQFF.

The chain's CDR3 is CASREQGGTEAFF. The CDR3 region has the DNA TGTGCAAGTCGCGAACAGGGAGGGACTGAAGCTTTCTTT. The rearrangement uses TRBV12-2 and TRBJ1-1. TRBV12-2 is assigned pseudogene status. This CDR3 contains 13 residues.

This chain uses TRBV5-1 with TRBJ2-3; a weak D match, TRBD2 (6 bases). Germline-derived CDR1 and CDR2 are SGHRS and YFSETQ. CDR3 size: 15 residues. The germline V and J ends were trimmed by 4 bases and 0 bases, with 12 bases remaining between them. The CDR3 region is CASSPSGTSTDTQYF. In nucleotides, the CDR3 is TGCGCCAGCAGCCCAAGTGGGACTAGCACAGATACGCAGTATTTT.

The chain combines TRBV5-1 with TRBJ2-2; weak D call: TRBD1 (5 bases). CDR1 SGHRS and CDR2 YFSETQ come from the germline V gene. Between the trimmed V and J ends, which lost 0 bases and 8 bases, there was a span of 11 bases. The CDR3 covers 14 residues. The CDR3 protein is CASSLGQGIGELFF. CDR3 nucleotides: TGCGCCAGCAGCTTGGGTCAGGGAATAGGGGAGCTGTTTTTT.

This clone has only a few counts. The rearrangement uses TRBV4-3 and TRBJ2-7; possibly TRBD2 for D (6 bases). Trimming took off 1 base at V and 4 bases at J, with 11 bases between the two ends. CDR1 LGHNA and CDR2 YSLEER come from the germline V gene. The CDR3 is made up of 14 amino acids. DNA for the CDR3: TGCGCCAGCAGCCAAGGGGGGGTCGGATACGAGCAGTACTTC. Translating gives CASSQGGVGYEQYF.

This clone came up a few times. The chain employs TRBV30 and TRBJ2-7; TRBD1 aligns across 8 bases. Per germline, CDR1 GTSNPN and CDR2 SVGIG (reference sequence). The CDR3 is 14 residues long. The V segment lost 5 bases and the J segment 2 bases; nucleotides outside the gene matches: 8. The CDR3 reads CAWASGTGAYEQYF. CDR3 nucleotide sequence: TGTGCCTGGGCATCGGGGACAGGCGCCTACGAGCAGTACTTC.

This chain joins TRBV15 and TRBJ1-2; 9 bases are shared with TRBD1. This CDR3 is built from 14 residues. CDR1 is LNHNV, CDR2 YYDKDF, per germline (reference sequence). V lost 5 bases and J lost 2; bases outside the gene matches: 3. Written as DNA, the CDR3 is TGTGCCACCAGCTCCGGGACAGGGAACTATGGCTACACCTTC. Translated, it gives CATSSGTGNYGYTF.

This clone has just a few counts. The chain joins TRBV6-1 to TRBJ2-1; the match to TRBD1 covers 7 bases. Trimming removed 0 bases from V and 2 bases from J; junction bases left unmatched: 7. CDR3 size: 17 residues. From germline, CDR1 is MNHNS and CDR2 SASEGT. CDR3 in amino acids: CASSEAFTGAPYNEQFF. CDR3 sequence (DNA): TGTGCCAGCAGTGAAGCCTTTACAGGGGCGCCCTACAATGAGCAGTTCTTC.

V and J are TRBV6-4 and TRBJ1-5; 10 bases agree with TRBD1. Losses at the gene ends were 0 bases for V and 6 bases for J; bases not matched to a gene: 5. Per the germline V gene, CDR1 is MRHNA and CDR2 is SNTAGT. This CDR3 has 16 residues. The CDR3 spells CASSDSWDRGRQPQHF. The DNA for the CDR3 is TGTGCCAGCAGTGACTCCTGGGACAGGGGACGTCAGCCCCAGCATTTT.

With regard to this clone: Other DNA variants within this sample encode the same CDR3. The chain's CDR3 is CASSFGDTGELFF. The CDR3 DNA follows: TGCGCCAGCAGCTTTGGAGACACCGGGGAGCTGTTTTTT. The gene calls are TRBV5-1 and TRBJ2-2; D is uncertain. Germline CDR1 reads SGHRS; CDR2 reads YFSETQ. Trimming removed 2 bases from V and 3 bases from J, with 5 bases in between. The length of the CDR3 is 13 residues. The full variable domain, with the rest looked up from reference TRBV5-1 and TRBJ2-2, is KAGVTQTPRYLIKTRGQQVTLSCSPISGHRSVSWYQQTPGQGLQFLFEYFSETQRNKGNFPGRFSGRQFSNSRSEMNVSTLELGDSALYLCASSFGDTGELFFGEGSRLTVL.

CDR3 in amino acids: CASSPSQGAYEQYF. The CDR3, as DNA: TGTGCCAGCTCACCAAGTCAGGGGGCCTACGAGCAGTACTTC. The rearrangement joins TRBV18 to TRBJ2-7; 7 bases fit TRBD1. CDR1 is KGHSH, CDR2 LQKENI, per germline. This CDR3 spans 14 amino acids. V lost 2 bases to trimming and J lost 2 bases; unmatched junction nucleotides: 3.

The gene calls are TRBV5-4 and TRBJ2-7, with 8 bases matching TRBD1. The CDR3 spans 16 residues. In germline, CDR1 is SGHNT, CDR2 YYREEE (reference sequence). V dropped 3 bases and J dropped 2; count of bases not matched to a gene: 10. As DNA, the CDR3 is TGTGCCAGCAGCTCGATGGACAGGGAGGTACCCTACGAGCAGTACTTC. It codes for CASSSMDREVPYEQYF. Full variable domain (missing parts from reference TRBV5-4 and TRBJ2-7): ETGVTQSPTHLIKTRGQQVTLRCSSQSGHNTVSWYQQALGQGPQFIFQYYREEENGRGNFPPRFSGLQFPNYSSELNVNALELDDSALYLCASSSMDREVPYEQYFGPGTRLTVT.

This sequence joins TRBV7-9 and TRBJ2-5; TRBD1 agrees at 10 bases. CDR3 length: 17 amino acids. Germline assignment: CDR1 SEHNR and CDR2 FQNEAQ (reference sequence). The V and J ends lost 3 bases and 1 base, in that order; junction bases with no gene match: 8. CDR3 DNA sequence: TGTGCCAGCAGCTTGTCGACCGGGACAGGGGTCCAAGAGACCCAGTACTTC. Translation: CASSLSTGTGVQETQYF. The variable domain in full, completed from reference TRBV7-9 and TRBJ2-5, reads DTGVSQNPRHKITKRGQNVTFRCDPISEHNRLYWYRQTLGQGPEFLTYFQNEAQLEKSRLLSDRFSAERPKGSFSTLEIQRTEQGDSAMYLCASSLSTGTGVQETQYFGPGTRLLVL.

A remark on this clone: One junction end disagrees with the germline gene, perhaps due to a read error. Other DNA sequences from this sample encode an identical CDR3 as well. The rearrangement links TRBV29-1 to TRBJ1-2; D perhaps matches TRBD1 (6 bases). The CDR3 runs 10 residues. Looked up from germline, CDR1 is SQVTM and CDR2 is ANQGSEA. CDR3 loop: CSVDQGFNTF. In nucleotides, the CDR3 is TGCAGTGTTGATCAGGGGTTCAACACCTTC. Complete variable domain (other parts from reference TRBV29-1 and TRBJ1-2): SAVISQKPSRDICQRGTSLTIQCQVDSQVTMMFWYRQQPGQSLTLIATANQGSEATYESGFVIDKFPISRPNLTFSTLTVSNMSPEDSSIYLCSVDQGFNTFGSGTRLTVV.

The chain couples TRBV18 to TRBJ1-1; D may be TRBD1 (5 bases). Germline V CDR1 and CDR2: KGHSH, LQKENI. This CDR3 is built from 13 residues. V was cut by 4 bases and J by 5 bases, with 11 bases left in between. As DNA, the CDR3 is TGTGCCAGCTCACGGGGGGGACGGACTGAAGCTTTCTTT. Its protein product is CASSRGGRTEAFF.

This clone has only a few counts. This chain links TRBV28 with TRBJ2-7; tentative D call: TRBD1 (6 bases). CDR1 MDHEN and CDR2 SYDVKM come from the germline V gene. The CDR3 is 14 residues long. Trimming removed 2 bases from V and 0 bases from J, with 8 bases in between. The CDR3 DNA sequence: TGTGCCAGCAGTTTAGGGGGCTACTCCTACGAGCAGTACTTC. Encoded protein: CASSLGGYSYEQYF.

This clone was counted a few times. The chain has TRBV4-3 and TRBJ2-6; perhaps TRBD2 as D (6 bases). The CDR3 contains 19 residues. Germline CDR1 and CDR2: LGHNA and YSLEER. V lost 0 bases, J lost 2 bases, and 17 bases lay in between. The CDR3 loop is CASSQDYRFGTAGANVLTF. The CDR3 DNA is TGCGCCAGCAGCCAAGATTATCGATTTGGGACTGCTGGGGCCAACGTCCTGACTTTC.

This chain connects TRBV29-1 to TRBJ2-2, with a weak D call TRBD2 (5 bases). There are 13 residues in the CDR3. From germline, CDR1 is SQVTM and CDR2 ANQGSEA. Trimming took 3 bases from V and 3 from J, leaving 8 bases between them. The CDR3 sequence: CSVDRGHTGELFF. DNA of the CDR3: TGCAGCGTTGACCGGGGTCACACCGGGGAGCTGTTTTTT.

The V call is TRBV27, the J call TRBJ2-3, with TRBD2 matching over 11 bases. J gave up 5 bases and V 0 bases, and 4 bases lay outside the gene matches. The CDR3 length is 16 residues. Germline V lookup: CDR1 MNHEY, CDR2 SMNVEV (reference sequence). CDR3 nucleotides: TGTGCCAGCAGTTTATCTACTAGCGGGGGAGGAGATACGCAGTATTTT. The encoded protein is CASSLSTSGGGDTQYF.

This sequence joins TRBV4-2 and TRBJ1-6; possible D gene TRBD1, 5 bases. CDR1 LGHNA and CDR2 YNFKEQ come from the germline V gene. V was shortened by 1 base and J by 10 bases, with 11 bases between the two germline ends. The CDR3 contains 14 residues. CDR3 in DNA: TGTGCCAGCAGCCAAGGGGGCGCAGAGTCACCCCTCCACTTT. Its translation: CASSQGGAESPLHF.

The DNA for the CDR3 is TGTGCCAGCAGCTTGGCGGAAACAGGGGCCTCCTACGAGCAGTACTTC. Amino acid sequence: CASSLAETGASYEQYF. The rearrangement uses TRBV5-4 and TRBJ2-5, with 7 bases identical to TRBD1. The J call is in doubt because the DNA end fits TRBJ2-7 better. In germline, CDR1 is SGHNT, CDR2 YYREEE (reference sequence). CDR3 length equals 16 residues.

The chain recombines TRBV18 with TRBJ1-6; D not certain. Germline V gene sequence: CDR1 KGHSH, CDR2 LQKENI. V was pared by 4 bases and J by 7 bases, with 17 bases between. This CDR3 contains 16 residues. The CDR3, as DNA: TGTGCCAGCTCACATTCCCGGGGAGGTCTCAATTCACCCCTCCACTTT. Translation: CASSHSRGGLNSPLHF. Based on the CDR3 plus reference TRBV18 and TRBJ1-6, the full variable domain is NAGVMQNPRHLVRRRGQEARLRCSPMKGHSHVYWYRQLPEEGLKFMVYLQKENIIDESGMPKERFSAEFPKEGPSILRIQQVVRGDSAAYFCASSHSRGGLNSPLHFGNGTRLTVT.

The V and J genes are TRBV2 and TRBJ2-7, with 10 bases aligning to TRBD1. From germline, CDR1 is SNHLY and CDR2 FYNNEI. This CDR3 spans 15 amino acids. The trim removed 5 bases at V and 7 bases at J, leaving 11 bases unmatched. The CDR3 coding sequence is TGTGCCAGCAGTTCTCCGGGACAGGGGAGCTTGGAGCAGTACTTC. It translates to CASSSPGQGSLEQYF.

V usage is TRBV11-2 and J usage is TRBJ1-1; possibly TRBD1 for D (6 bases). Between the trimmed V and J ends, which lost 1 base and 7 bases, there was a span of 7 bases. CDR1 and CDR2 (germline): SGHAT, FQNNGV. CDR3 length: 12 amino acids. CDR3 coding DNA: TGTGCCAGCAGCTTAGTGGACAGTGAAGCTTTCTTT. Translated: CASSLVDSEAFF.

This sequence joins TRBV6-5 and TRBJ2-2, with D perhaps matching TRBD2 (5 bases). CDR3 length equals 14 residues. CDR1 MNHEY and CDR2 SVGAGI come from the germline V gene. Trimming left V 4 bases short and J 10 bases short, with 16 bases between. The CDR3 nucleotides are TGTGCCAGCAGTTCCTCCTTGCTAGCCGCGGAGCTGTTTTTT. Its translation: CASSSSLLAAELFF.